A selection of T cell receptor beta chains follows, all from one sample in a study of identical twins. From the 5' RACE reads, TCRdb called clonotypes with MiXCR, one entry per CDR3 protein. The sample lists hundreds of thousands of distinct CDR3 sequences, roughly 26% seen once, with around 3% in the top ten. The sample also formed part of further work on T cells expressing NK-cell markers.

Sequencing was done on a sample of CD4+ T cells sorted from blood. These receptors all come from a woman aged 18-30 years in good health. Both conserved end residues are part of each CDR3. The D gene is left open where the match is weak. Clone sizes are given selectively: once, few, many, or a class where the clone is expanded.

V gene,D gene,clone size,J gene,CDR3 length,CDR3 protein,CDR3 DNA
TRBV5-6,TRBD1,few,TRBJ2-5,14,CASTSGTVQETQYF,TGTGCCAGCACCTCCGGGACAGTCCAAGAGACCCAGTACTTC
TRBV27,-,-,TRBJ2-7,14,CASNNQKGQGEQYF,TGTGCCAGCAACAACCAGAAGGGTCAGGGCGAGCAGTACTTC
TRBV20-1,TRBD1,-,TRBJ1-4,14,CSADRTGTNEKLFF,TGCAGTGCTGACCGGACAGGGACAAATGAAAAACTGTTTTTT
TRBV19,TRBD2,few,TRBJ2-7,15,CASSPSSGGYYEQYF,TGTGCCAGCAGTCCCTCTAGCGGGGGTTACTACGAGCAGTACTTC
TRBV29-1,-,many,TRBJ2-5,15,CSVGPYGQLQETQYF,TGCAGCGTGGGGCCCTACGGACAGCTCCAAGAGACCCAGTACTTC
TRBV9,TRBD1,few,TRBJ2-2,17,CASSSVPGGARTGELFF,TGTGCCAGCAGCTCGGTGCCAGGGGGCGCGAGGACCGGGGAGCTGTTTTTT
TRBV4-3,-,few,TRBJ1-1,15,CASSHVKGGRTEAFF,TGCGCCAGCAGCCACGTCAAGGGGGGGAGGACTGAAGCTTTCTTT
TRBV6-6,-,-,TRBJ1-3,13,CASTDTSGNTIYF,TGTGCCAGCACCGACACCTCTGGAAACACCATATATTTT
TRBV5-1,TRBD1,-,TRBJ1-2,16,CASSLDYPDRGAGYTF,TGCGCCAGCAGCTTGGACTACCCGGACAGGGGAGCTGGCTACACCTTC
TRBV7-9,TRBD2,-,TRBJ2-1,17,CASSIPKSGTKHGEQFF,TGTGCCAGCAGCATTCCTAAGAGCGGGACCAAGCATGGCGAGCAGTTCTTC
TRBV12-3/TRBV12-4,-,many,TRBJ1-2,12,CASSLGPYGYTF,TGTGCCAGCAGTTTGGGTCCCTATGGCTACACCTTC
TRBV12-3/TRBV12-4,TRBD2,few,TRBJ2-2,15,CASRLAGGVVGELFF,TGTGCCAGCAGGCTAGCGGGAGGGGTCGTCGGGGAGCTGTTTTTT
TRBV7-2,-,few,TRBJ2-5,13,CASSFLGSETQYF,TGTGCCAGCAGCTTTTTAGGGTCTGAGACCCAGTACTTC
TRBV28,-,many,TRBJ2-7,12,CASRTSSYEQYF,TGTGCCAGCAGGACTAGCTCCTACGAGCAGTACTTC
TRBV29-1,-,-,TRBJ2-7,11,CSVQGDYEQYF,TGCAGCGTTCAAGGGGACTACGAGCAGTACTTC
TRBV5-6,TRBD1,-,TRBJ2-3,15,CASSPGQGHTDTQYF,TGTGCCAGCAGCCCGGGACAGGGGCACACAGATACGCAGTATTTT
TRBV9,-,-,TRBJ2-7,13,CASSARPGYEQYF,TGTGCCAGCAGCGCCCGACCAGGCTACGAGCAGTACTTC
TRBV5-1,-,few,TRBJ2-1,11,CASSLESVQFF,TGCGCCAGCAGCTTGGAATCAGTCCAGTTCTTC
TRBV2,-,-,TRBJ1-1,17,CASSPLFGGDSNTEAFF,TGTGCCAGCAGCCCCCTCTTCGGGGGAGATTCTAACACTGAAGCTTTCTTT
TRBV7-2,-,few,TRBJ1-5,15,CASSLARSSYQPQHF,TGTGCCAGCAGCTTAGCGCGGTCCTCTTATCAGCCCCAGCATTTT
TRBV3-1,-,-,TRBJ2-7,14,CASSQDYMGYEQYF,TGTGCCAGCAGCCAAGACTACATGGGTTACGAGCAGTACTTC
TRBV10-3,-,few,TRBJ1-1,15,CAISRLQGSGTEAFF,TGTGCCATCAGTAGGCTACAGGGAAGTGGCACTGAAGCTTTCTTT
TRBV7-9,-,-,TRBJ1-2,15,CASSLGPGGSFGYTF,TGTGCCAGCAGCTTAGGTCCGGGAGGGTCGTTTGGCTACACCTTC
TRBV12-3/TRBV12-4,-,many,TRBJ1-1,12,CASSNERYEAFF,TGTGCCAGCAGTAACGAAAGATATGAAGCTTTCTTT
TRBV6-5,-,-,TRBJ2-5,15,CASSLLGIRESAQYF,TGTGCCAGCAGCTTACTGGGGATTCGGGAATCGGCCCAGTACTTC
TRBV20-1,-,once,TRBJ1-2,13,CSARSPLSYGYTF,TGCAGTGCTAGATCCCCTTTATCCTATGGCTACACCTTC
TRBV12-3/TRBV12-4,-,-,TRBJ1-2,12,CASSDGSYGYTF,TGTGCCAGCAGCGACGGCAGCTATGGCTACACCTTC
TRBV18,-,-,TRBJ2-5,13,CASSRLNQETQYF,TGTGCCAGCTCACGACTAAACCAAGAGACCCAGTACTTC
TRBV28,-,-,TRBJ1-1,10,CASTREGAFF,TGTGCCAGCACGAGGGAGGGAGCTTTCTTT
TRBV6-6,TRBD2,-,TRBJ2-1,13,CASSYNRGGEQFF,TGTGCCAGCAGTTATAACCGGGGGGGAGAGCAGTTCTTC
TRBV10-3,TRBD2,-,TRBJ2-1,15,CAIAAGTSGSNEQFF,TGTGCCATCGCGGCTGGGACTAGCGGGAGCAATGAGCAGTTCTTC
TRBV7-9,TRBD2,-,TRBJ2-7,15,CASSLHIAGAHEQYF,TGTGCCAGCAGCCTTCACATAGCGGGGGCACACGAGCAGTACTTC
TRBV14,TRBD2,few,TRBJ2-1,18,CASSQRALAGLKYNEQFF,TGTGCCAGCAGCCAACGGGCCCTAGCGGGATTAAAGTACAATGAGCAGTTCTTC
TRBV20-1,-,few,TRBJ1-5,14,CSARDLAGYQPQHF,TGCAGTGCTAGAGATCTGGCAGGGTATCAGCCCCAGCATTTT
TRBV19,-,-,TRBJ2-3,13,CASGWGNTDTQYF,TGTGCCAGCGGGTGGGGGAACACAGATACGCAGTATTTT
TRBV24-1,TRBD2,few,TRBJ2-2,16,CATGRLAGLNTGELFF,TGTGCCACCGGTCGACTAGCGGGACTGAACACCGGGGAGCTGTTTTTT
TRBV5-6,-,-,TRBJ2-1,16,CASSLVSAGSGNEQFF,TGTGCCAGCAGCTTGGTCTCGGCGGGCTCTGGCAATGAGCAGTTCTTC
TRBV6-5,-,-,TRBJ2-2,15,CASSYKGGRAGELFF,TGTGCCAGCAGTTACAAAGGGGGAAGAGCCGGGGAGCTGTTTTTT
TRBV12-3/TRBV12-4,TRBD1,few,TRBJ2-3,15,CASSRLRTGGDTQYF,TGTGCCAGCAGCAGGCTGCGGACAGGGGGGGATACGCAGTATTTT
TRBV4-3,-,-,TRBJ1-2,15,CASSQANRANYGYTF,TGCGCCAGCAGCCAAGCCAACCGAGCTAACTATGGCTACACCTTC
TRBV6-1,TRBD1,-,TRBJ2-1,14,CASSRPTGEFEQFF,TGTGCCAGCAGCCGACCGACAGGGGAGTTTGAGCAGTTCTTC
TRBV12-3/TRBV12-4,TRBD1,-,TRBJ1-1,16,CASSLRGRQGYTEAFF,TGTGCCAGCAGTTTAAGGGGACGACAGGGGTATACTGAAGCTTTCTTT
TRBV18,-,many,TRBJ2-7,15,CASSPTGTPNYEQYF,TGTGCCAGCTCACCCACCGGGACACCCAACTACGAGCAGTACTTC
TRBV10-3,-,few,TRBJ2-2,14,CAIKGQIGTGELFF,TGTGCCATCAAAGGACAGATAGGCACCGGGGAGCTGTTTTTT
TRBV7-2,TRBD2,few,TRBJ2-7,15,CASSTQASGGYEQYF,TGTGCCAGCAGTACCCAGGCTAGCGGGGGATACGAGCAGTACTTC
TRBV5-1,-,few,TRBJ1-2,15,CASSLDSGGLSGYTF,TGCGCCAGCAGCTTGGATAGTGGCGGACTTTCGGGCTACACCTTC
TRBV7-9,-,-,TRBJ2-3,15,CASSLESASTDTQYF,TGTGCCAGCAGCTTAGAGTCAGCGAGCACAGATACGCAGTATTTT